A selection of T cell receptor beta chains follows, all from one sample in a study of shared T cell receptors in the human thymus. TCRdb's copy holds only in-frame clones and misses some; the assay was immunoSEQ multiplex PCR. The table has some 700,000 clones, around 85% seen once; the top ten hold around 0.01%. In addition, the sample was reused for a study of human thymus T cells.

Sequenced sample: thymocytes. All receptors come from a girl under three years old with a congenital heart defect. Each CDR3 is given with its conserved first and last residue. The D gene is left open where the match is weak. The size of a clone is reported for some rows only, either as once, few or many, or as a class for expanded clones.

V gene	CDR3 length	J gene	clone size	D gene	CDR3 protein	CDR3 DNA
TRBV5-4	13	TRBJ2-1	.	TRBD1	CASSLLQGHEQFF	TGTGCCAGCAGCTTGTTACAGGGGCATGAGCAGTTCTTC
TRBV29-1	14	TRBJ2-7	.	.	CSAIVDRGSYEQYF	TGCAGCGCCATTGTGGACAGAGGATCCTACGAGCAGTACTTC
TRBV18	12	TRBJ1-2	.	.	CASSPGDRRGTF	TGTGCCAGCTCACCCGGGGATCGGAGAGGCACCTTC
TRBV5-1	17	TRBJ2-3	once	TRBD1	CASSFDTPQGFQDTQYF	TGCGCCAGCAGCTTCGACACGCCACAGGGGTTTCAAGATACGCAGTATTTT
TRBV2	15	TRBJ1-5	few	.	CASSESVAGNQPQHF	TGTGCCAGCAGTGAGTCAGTCGCGGGAAATCAGCCCCAGCATTTT
TRBV5-1	15	TRBJ2-7	.	TRBD2	CASSPGTTSRDEQYF	TGCGCCAGCAGCCCCGGGACTACGAGCAGGGACGAGCAGTACTTC
TRBV30	14	TRBJ1-4	few	.	CAWSPRATNEKLFF	TGTGCCTGGAGTCCACGGGCAACTAATGAAAAACTGTTTTTT
TRBV11-2	19	TRBJ2-3	once	.	CASSPGAGQITSSTDTQYF	TGTGCCAGCAGCCCGGGCGCCGGACAGATAACTTCTAGCACAGATACGCAGTATTTT
TRBV7-6	12	TRBJ1-2	.	.	CASSLSVYGYTF	TGTGCCAGCAGCTTAAGCGTTTATGGCTACACCTTC
TRBV28	20	TRBJ2-2	.	.	CASIPPRAAGAPKDTGELFF	TGTGCCAGCATCCCTCCGCGTGCGGCGGGCGCCCCGAAAGACACCGGGGAGCTGTTTTTT
TRBV7-6	16	TRBJ2-7	.	.	CASSNYRDPSSYEQYF	TGTGCCAGCAGCAATTACAGGGATCCCTCGTCCTACGAGCAGTACTTC
TRBV30	15	TRBJ1-4	.	.	CAWSLMRGLNEKLFF	TGTGCCTGGAGTCTGATGCGGGGCCTTAATGAAAAACTGTTTTTT
TRBV28	13	TRBJ2-7	.	.	CASSLGSGIEQYF	TGTGCCAGCAGTTTAGGGAGTGGGATCGAGCAGTACTTC
TRBV9	20	TRBJ2-3	.	.	CASSVGGGGRDIPHTDTQYF	TGTGCCAGCAGCGTAGGCGGGGGAGGCCGGGACATTCCACACACAGATACGCAGTATTTT
TRBV4-2	17	TRBJ2-5	.	.	CASSQGGVTELWETQYF	TGTGCCAGCAGCCAAGGTGGGGTGACAGAACTGTGGGAGACCCAGTACTTC
TRBV5-4	14	TRBJ1-5	.	.	CASSLAGNNQPQHF	TGTGCCAGCAGCTTGGCAGGGAACAATCAGCCCCAGCATTTT
TRBV7-2	14	TRBJ1-2	.	.	CASSLGGGPDGYTF	TGTGCCAGCAGCTTAGGGGGGGGGCCTGATGGCTACACCTTC
TRBV10-3	14	TRBJ2-5	.	.	CAISVDSGEETQYF	TGTGCCATCAGTGTGGACAGTGGAGAAGAGACCCAGTACTTC
TRBV28	13	TRBJ2-5	.	.	CASIAGFEETQYF	TGTGCCAGCATTGCAGGGTTTGAAGAGACCCAGTACTTC
TRBV10-2	15	TRBJ1-1	.	TRBD1	CASSEGDREDTEAFF	TGCGCCAGCAGTGAAGGGGACAGGGAAGACACTGAAGCTTTCTTT
TRBV10-1	13	TRBJ2-1	.	TRBD2	CASSEPAGGSQFF	TGCGCCAGCAGTGAGCCAGCGGGGGGCTCGCAGTTCTTC
TRBV9	20	TRBJ1-1	.	TRBD1	CASSPLGLSQGAGWGTEAFF	TGTGCCAGCAGCCCCCTTGGGCTTTCACAGGGGGCGGGTTGGGGCACTGAAGCTTTCTTT
TRBV7-9	18	TRBJ2-1	.	TRBD2	CASSLWAGGALQYSEQFF	TGTGCCAGCAGCTTATGGGCCGGGGGGGCGTTACAATACTCTGAGCAGTTCTTC
TRBV4-1	20	TRBJ2-6	.	.	CASSQDRTRVTNSGANVLTF	TGCGCCAGCAGCCAAGATAGGACCAGGGTGACCAACTCTGGGGCCAACGTCCTGACTTTC
TRBV28	15	TRBJ1-1	.	.	CASSFGQGVNTEAFF	TGTGCCAGCAGTTTTGGGCAGGGCGTGAACACTGAAGCTTTCTTT
TRBV29-1	13	TRBJ1-2	.	.	CSVDPGNLYGYTF	TGCAGCGTTGATCCGGGGAACCTCTATGGCTACACCTTC
TRBV30	20	TRBJ2-4	.	.	CAWSVRFVGGPRGAKNIQYF	TGTGCCTGGAGTGTACGGTTCGTGGGGGGGCCTCGGGGGGCCAAAAACATTCAGTACTTC